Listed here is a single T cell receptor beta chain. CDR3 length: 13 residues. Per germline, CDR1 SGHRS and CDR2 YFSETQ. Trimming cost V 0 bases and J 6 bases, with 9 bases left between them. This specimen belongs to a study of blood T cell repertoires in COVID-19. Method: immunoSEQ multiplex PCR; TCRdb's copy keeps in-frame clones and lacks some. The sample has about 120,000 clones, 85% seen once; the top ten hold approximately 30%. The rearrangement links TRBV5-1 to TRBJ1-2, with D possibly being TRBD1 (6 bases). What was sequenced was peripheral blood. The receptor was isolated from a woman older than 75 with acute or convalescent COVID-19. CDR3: CASSLGQGNGYTF. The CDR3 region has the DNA TGCGCCAGCAGCTTGGGTCAGGGGAATGGCTACACCTTC.